The clone carrying this T cell receptor beta chain showed up just a few times. Its antigen is still unknown. This record comes from a study of regulatory T cells in long-lasting Graves disease. On the study more broadly: Over 5 years on antithyroid drugs plus positive TSH receptor antibodies marked Graves' disease as persistent. Study-wide results and limits: Accuracy may have suffered from the small sample size. Persistent Graves' patients showed reduced TCR diversity versus newly diagnosed patients.

The time point is: persistent/refractory GD, antithyroid drugs over 5 years with positive TRAb. Construction of the TCR library relied on RNA isolated from PBMCs. Building the TCR beta libraries relied on iRepertoire HTBI primers, and CDR3 regions underwent Arm-PCR. Study processing details: The identification of 60 or so TRBV and 14 TRBJ segments was made across samples. One entry per CDR3 protein results from TCRdb running MiXCR on the multiplex PCR reads. TCRdb, not the authors, supplied the V and J calls. The table includes some 280,000 distinct CDR3 sequences, around 20% detected once. The V gene's germline CDR1 is SGDLS and CDR2 YYNGEE. This CDR3 has 15 amino acids. V lost 0 bases to trimming and J lost 2 bases, with 8 bases between them.

This receptor was obtained from a female donor with Graves disease. The chain recombines TRBV9 with TRBJ2-2; D gene ambiguous. The sample here was peripheral blood mononuclear cells (PBMCs), taken when the disease was refractory, from a patient treated with antithyroid drugs. The CDR3 DNA sequence: TGTGCCAGCAGCGTAGGGGCCCTCAACACCGGGGAGCTGTTTTTT. Amino acid sequence: CASSVGALNTGELFF.